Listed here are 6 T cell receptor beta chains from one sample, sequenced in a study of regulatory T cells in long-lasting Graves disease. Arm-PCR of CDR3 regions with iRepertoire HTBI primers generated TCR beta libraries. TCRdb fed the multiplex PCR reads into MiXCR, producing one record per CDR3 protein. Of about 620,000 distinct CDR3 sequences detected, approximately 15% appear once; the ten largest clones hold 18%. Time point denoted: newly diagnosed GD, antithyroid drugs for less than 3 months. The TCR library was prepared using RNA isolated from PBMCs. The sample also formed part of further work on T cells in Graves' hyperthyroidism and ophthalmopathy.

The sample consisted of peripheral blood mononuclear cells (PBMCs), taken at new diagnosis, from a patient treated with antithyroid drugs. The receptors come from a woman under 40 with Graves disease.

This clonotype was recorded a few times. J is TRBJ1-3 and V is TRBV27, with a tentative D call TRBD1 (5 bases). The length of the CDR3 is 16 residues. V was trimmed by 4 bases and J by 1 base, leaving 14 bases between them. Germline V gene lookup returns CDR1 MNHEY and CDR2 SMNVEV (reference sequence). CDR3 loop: CASSSRDQLSGNTIYF. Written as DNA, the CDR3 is TGTGCCAGCAGTTCCCGGGACCAATTATCTGGAAACACCATATATTTT.

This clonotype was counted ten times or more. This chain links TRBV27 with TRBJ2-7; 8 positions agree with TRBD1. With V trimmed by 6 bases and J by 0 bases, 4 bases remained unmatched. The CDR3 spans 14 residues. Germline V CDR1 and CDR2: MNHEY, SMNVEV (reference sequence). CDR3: CASRQDRGSYEQYF. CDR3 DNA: TGTGCCAGCAGGCAAGACAGGGGCTCCTACGAGCAGTACTTC.

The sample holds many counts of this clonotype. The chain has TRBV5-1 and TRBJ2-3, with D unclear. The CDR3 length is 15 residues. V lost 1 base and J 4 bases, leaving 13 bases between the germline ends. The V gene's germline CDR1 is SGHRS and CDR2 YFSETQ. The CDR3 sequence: CASSLYPSGADTQYF. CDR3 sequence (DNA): TGCGCCAGCAGCTTGTACCCCTCCGGTGCAGATACGCAGTATTTT.

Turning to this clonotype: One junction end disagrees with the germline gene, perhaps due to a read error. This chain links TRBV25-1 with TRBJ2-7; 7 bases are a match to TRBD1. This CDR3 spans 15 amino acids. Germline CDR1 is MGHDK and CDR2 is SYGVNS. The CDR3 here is CASSEYRDRTYEQYF. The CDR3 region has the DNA TGTGCCAGCAGCGAATACCGGGACAGAACATACGAGCAGTACTTC.

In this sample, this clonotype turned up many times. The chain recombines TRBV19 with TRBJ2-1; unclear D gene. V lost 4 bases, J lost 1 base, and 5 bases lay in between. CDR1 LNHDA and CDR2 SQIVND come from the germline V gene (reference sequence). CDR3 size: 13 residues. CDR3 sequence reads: CASSTGSYNEQFF. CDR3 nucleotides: TGTGCCAGTAGTACGGGTTCCTACAATGAGCAGTTCTTC. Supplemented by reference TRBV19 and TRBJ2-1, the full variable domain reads DGGITQSPKYLFRKEGQNVTLSCEQNLNHDAMYWYRQDPGQGLRLIYYSQIVNDFQKGDIAEGYSVSREKKESFPLTVTSAQKNPTAFYLCASSTGSYNEQFFGPGTRLTVL.

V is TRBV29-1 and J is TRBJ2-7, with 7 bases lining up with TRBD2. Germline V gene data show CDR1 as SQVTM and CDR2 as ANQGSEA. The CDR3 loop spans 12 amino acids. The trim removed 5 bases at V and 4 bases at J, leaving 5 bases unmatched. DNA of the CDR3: TGCAGCGTTATTGGCGGGAGTTACGAGCAGTACTTC. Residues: CSVIGGSYEQYF.